This T cell receptor (beta chain) came from a study of T cells after yellow fever vaccination. This clonotype was counted between two and nine times. The antigen is not known. Via MiXCR, TCRdb re-called the 5' RACE reads, giving one row per CDR3 protein. The table lists some 600,000 distinct CDR3 sequences, 12% of them singletons. Regarding the study as a whole: Among primary-vaccination clones, most reappeared after the booster, at 95% to 96% for CD4 and about 90% for CD8. Any FACS-sorted repertoire could hold abundant clonotypes that contaminate it from the bulk population.

From germline, CDR1 is DFQATT and CDR2 SNEGSKA (reference sequence). V gave up 7 bases and J gave up 10 bases, with 19 bases separating them. The CDR3 consists of 12 residues. The receptor was isolated from a man aged 30 to 45 who received the YFV17D yellow fever vaccine. The chain links TRBV20-1 to TRBJ1-1; D perhaps matches TRBD1 (5 bases). The sample in question was PBMCs, obtained on the day of the yellow fever booster vaccination. CDR3 sequence (DNA): TGCAGTGTCACTCTACCCGGGGGGAGAGCTTTCTTT. This sequence encodes CSVTLPGGRAFF.